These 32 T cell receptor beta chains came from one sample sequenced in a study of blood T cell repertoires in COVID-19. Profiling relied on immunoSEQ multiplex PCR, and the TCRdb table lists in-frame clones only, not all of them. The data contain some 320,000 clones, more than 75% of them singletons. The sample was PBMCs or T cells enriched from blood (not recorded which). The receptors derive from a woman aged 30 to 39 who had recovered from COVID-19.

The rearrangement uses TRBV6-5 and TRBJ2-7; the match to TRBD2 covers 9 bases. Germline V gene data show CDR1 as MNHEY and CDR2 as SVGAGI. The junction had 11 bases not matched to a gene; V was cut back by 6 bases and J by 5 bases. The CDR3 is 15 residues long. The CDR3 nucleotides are TGTGCCAGCAGGTCCCTGCGGGGGGGCAGTGACGAGCAGTACTTC. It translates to CASRSLRGGSDEQYF.

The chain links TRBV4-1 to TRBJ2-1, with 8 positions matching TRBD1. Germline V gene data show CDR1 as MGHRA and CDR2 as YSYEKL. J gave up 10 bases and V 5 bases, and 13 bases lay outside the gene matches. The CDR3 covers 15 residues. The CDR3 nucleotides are TGCGCCAGCAGCTCCGGACAGGGTGAAACGCCCGAGCAGTTCTTC. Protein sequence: CASSSGQGETPEQFF.

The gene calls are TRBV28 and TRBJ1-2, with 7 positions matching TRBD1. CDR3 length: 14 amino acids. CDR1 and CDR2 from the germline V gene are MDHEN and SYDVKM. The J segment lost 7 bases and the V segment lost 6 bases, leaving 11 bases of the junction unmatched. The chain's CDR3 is CASRQVQGITGYTF. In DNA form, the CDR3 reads TGTGCCAGCAGGCAGGTACAGGGGATCACTGGCTACACCTTC.

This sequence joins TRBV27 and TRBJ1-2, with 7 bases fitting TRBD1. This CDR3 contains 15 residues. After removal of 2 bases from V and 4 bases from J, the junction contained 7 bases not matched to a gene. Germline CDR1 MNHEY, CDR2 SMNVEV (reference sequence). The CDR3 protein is CASSLAGTDLYGYTF. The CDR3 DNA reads TGTGCCAGCAGTTTAGCAGGGACAGATCTCTATGGCTACACCTTC.

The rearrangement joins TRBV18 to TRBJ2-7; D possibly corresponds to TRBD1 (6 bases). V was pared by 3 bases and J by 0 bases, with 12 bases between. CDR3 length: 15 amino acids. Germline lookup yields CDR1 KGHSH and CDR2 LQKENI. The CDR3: CASSPPGTLSYEQYF. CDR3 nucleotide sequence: TGTGCCAGCTCACCCCCAGGGACACTCTCCTACGAGCAGTACTTC.

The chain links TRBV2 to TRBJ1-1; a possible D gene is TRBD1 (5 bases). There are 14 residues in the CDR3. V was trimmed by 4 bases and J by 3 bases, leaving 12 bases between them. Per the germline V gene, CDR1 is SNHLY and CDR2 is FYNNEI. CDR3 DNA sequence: TGTGCCAGCAGTGTGGGGGGTTTCTACACTGAAGCTTTCTTT. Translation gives CASSVGGFYTEAFF. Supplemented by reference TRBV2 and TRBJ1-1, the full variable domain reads EPEVTQTPSHQVTQMGQEVILRCVPISNHLYFYWYRQILGQKVEFLVSFYNNEISEKSEIFDDQFSVERPDGSNFTLKIRSTKLEDSAMYFCASSVGGFYTEAFFGQGTRLTVV.

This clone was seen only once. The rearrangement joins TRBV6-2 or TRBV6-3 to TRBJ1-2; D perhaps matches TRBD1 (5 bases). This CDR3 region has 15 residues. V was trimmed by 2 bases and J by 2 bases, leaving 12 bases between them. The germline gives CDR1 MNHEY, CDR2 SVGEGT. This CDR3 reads CASSYLPRVNYGYTF. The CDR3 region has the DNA TGTGCCAGCAGTTACCTACCCAGGGTCAACTATGGCTACACCTTC.

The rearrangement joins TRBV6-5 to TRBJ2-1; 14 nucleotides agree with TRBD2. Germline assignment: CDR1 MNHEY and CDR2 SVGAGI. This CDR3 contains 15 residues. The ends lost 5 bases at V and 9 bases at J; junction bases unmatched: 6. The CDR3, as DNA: TGTGCCAGCAGTCCGACTAGCGGGGGGGTAGCTGAGCAGTTCTTC. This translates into CASSPTSGGVAEQFF.

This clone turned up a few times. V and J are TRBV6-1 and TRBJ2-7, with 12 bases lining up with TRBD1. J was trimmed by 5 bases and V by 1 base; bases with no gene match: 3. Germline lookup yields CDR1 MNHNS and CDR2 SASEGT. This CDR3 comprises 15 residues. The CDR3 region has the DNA TGTGCCAGCAGTGAAGGGGGACAGGGGGCCGACGAGCAGTACTTC. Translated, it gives CASSEGGQGADEQYF.

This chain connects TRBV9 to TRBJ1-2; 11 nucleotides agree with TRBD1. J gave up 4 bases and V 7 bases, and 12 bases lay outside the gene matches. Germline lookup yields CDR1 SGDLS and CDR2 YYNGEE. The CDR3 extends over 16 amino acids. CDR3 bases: TGTGCCAGCGCGAGGGACAGGGGGACCCCTGGCTATGGCTACACCTTC. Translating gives CASARDRGTPGYGYTF.

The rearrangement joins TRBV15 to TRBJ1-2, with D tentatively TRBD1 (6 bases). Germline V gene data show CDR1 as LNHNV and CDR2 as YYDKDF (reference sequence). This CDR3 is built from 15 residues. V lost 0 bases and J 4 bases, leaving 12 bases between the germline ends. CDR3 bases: TGTGCCACCAGCAGAGATCGCGGCAGGGGCTATGGCTACACCTTC. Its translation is CATSRDRGRGYGYTF.

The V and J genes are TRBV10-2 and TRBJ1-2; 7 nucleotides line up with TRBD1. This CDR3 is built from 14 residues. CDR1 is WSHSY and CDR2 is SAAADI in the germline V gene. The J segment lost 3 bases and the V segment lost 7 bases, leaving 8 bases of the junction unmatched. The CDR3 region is CASTTGALHYGYTF. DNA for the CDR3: TGCGCCAGCACCACAGGGGCTTTACACTATGGCTACACCTTC.

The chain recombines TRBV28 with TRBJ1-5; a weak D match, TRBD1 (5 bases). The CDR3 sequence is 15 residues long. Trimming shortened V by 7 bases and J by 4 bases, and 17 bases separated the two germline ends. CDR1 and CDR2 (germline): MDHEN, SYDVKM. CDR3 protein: CASTQRDGGNQPQHF. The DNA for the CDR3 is TGTGCCAGCACTCAAAGGGATGGGGGGAATCAGCCCCAGCATTTT.

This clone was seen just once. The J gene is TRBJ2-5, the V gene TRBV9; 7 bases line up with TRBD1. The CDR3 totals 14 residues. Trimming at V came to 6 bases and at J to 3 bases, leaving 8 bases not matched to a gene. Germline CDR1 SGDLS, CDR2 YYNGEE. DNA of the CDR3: TGTGCCAGCACCAAGATGGGACAGAAAGAGACCCAGTACTTC. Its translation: CASTKMGQKETQYF. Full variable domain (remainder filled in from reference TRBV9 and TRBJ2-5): DSGVTQTPKHLITATGQRVTLRCSPRSGDLSVYWYQQSLDQGLQFLIQYYNGEERAKGNILERFSAQQFPDLHSELNLSSLELGDSALYFCASTKMGQKETQYFGPGTRLLVL.

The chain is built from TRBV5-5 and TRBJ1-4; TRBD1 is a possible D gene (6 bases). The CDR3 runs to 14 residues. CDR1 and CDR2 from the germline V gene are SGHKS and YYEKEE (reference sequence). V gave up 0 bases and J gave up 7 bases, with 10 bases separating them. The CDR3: CASSLDRVGEKLFF. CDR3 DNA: TGTGCCAGCAGCTTGGACAGGGTGGGTGAAAAACTGTTTTTT.

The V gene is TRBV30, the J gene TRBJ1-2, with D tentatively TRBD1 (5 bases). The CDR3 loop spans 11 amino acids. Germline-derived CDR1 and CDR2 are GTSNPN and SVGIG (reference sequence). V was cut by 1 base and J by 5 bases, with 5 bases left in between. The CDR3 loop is CAWSEGYGYTF. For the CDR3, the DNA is TGTGCCTGGAGTGAGGGGTATGGCTACACCTTC.

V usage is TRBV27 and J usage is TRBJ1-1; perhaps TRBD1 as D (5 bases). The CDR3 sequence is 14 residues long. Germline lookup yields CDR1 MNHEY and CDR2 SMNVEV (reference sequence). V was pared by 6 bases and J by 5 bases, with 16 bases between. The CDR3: CASSPLIGGTEAFF. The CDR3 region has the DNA TGTGCCAGCAGCCCACTTATTGGGGGGACTGAAGCTTTCTTT.

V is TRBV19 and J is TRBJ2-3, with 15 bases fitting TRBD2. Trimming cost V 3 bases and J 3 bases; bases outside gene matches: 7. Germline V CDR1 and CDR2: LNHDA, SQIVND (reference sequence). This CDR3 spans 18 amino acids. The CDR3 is CASSIGLAGGPGTDTQYF. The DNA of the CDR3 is TGTGCCAGTAGTATTGGACTAGCGGGGGGGCCAGGGACAGATACGCAGTATTTT.

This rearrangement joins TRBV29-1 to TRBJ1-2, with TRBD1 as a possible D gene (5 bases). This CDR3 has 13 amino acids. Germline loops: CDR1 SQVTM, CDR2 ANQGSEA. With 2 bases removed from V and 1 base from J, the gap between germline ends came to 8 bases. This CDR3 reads CSVEKGVNYGYTF. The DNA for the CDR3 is TGCAGCGTTGAAAAAGGGGTTAACTATGGCTACACCTTC.

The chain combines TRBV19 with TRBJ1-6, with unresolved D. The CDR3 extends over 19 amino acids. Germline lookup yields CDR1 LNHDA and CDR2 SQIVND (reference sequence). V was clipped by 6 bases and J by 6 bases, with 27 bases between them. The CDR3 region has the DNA TGTGCCAGTAGGGCCGCTGGTGGGCCTGGCAGAAACCCTAATTCACCCCTCCACTTT. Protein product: CASRAAGGPGRNPNSPLHF.

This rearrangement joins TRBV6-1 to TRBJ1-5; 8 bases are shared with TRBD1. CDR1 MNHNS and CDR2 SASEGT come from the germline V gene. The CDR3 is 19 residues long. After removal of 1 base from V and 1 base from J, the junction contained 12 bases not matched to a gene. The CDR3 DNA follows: TGTGCCAGCAGTGAAGAAATCCCCTGGACAGGGTGGAGCAATCAGCCCCAGCATTTT. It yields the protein CASSEEIPWTGWSNQPQHF.

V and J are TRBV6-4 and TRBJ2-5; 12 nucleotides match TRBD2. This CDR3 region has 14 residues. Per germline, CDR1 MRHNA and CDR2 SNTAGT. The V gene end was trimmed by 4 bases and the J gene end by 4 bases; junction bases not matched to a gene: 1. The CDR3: CASSGTSGVETQYF. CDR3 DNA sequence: TGTGCCAGCAGTGGGACTAGCGGGGTAGAGACCCAGTACTTC.

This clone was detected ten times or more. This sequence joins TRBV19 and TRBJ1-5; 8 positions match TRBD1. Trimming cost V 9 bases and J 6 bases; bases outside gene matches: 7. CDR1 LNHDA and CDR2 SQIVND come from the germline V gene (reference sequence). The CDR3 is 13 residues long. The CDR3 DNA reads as TGTGCCAGCCGACCGACAGGGGCTCAGCCCCAGCATTTT. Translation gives CASRPTGAQPQHF.

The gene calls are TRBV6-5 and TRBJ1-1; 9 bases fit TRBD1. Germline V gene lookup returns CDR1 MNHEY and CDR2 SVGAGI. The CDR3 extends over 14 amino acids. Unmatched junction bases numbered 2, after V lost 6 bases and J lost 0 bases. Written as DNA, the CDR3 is TGTGCCAGCAGCAGGGACAGGGTGAACACTGAAGCTTTCTTT. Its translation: CASSRDRVNTEAFF.

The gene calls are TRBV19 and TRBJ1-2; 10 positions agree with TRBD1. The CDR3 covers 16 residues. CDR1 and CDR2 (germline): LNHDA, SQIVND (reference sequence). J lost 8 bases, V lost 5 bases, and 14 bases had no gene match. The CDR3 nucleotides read TGTGCCAGTAGTCGACAGGGGGCTGACCATACGTTGGGCTACACCTTC. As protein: CASSRQGADHTLGYTF.

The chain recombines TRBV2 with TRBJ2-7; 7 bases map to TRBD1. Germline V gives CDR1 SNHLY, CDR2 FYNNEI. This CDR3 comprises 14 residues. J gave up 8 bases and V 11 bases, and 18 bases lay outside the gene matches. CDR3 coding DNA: TGTGCCGGCGAGGGACAGCCTGGGGCTAGCAAGCAGTACTTC. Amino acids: CAGEGQPGASKQYF.

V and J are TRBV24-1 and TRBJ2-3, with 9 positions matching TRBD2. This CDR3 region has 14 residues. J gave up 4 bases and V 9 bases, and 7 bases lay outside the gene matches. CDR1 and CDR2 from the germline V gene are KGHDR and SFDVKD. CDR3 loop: CATGASGVSDTQYF. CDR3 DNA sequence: TGTGCCACCGGGGCTAGCGGGGTGTCAGATACGCAGTATTTT.

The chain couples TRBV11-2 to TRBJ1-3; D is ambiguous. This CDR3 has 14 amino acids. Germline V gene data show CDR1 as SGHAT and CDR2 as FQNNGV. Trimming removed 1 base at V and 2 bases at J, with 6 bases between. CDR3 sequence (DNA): TGTGCCAGCAGCTTAGTCGAGGCTGGAAACACCATATATTTT. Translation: CASSLVEAGNTIYF.

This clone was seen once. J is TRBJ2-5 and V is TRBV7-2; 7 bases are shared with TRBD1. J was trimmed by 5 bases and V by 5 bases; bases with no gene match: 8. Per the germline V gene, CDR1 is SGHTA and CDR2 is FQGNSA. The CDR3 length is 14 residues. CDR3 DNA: TGTGCCAGCAGCCACCAACGAGGGGGCGAGACCCAGTACTTC. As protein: CASSHQRGGETQYF.

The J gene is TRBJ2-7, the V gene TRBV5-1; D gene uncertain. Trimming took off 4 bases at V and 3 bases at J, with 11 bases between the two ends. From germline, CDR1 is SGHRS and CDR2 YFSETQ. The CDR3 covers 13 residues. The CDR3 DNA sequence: TGCGCCAGCAGCGACGGTCGGGTCTACGAGCAGTACTTC. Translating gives CASSDGRVYEQYF.

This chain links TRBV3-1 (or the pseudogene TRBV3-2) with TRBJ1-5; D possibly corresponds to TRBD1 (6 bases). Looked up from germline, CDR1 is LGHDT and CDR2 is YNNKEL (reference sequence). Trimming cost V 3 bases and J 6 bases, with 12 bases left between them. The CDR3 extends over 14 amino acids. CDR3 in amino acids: CASSQAGEVQPQHF. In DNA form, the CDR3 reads TGTGCCAGCAGCCAGGCAGGGGAAGTTCAGCCCCAGCATTTT.

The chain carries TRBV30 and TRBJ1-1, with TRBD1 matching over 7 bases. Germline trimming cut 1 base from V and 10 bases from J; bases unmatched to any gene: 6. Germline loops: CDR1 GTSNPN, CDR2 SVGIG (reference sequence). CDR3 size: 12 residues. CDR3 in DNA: TGTGCCTGGAGTGCGCCGACAGGGCGAGCTTTCTTT. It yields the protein CAWSAPTGRAFF. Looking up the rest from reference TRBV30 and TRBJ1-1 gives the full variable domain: SQTIHQWPATLVQPVGSPLSLECTVEGTSNPNLYWYRQAAGRGLQLLFYSVGIGQISSEVPQNLSASRPQDRQFILSSKKLLLSDSGFYLCAWSAPTGRAFFGQGTRLTVV.